A selection of T cell receptor beta chains follows, all from one sample in a study of blood T cells in healthy people across ages. One entry per CDR3 protein, called by TCRdb with MiXCR from the 5' RACE reads. The profile shows over a million distinct CDR3 sequences, approximately 40% of them singletons. The sample consisted of blood. The receptors originated from a woman under 30 in good health. CDR3s include the opening cysteine and the closing phenylalanine or tryptophan. Fields, in order: J gene, V gene, D gene, clone size, CDR3 DNA, CDR3 protein. D genes are given only for firm matches. Expanded clones are given a class, and other clones once, few, many or no size at all.

J: TRBJ1-2
V: TRBV4-2
D: .
size: .
DNA: TGTGCCAGCAGCCAGATCTTAGCGGAAGGGCCTTTTGGTGGCTACACCTTC
CDR3: CASSQILAEGPFGGYTF

J: TRBJ2-3
V: TRBV7-6
D: .
size: .
DNA: TGTGCCAGCAGCTTAGTGGGCGGGATCGGAGATACGCAGTATTTT
CDR3: CASSLVGGIGDTQYF

J: TRBJ2-5
V: TRBV6-6
D: TRBD2
size: once
DNA: TGTGCCAGCAGTTACTCAAAAAAACTAGCGCAGCAAGAGACCCAGTACTTC
CDR3: CASSYSKKLAQQETQYF

J: TRBJ1-1
V: TRBV20-1
D: .
size: few
DNA: TGCAGTGCTAGGCCGGGACACACGGTGGGAGCTTTCTTT
CDR3: CSARPGHTVGAFF

J: TRBJ2-7
V: TRBV20-1
D: .
size: few
DNA: TGCAGTGCTATAGACCCCCGTTTTGCCCACGAGCAGTACTTC
CDR3: CSAIDPRFAHEQYF

J: TRBJ2-1
V: TRBV7-6
D: TRBD2
size: .
DNA: TGTGCCAGCAGCTTGAGCGGGGCCAAGCCCTACAATGAGCAGTTCTTC
CDR3: CASSLSGAKPYNEQFF

J: TRBJ2-1
V: TRBV6-2/TRBV6-3
D: TRBD2
size: many
DNA: TGTGCCAGCAGGGCCCCCTTTGCGGGAGCCACGAATGAGCAGTTCTTC
CDR3: CASRAPFAGATNEQFF

J: TRBJ2-7
V: TRBV7-2
D: TRBD2
size: few
DNA: TGTGCCAGCAGCTTAGTTTGGCGGGAGAACTCCGAGCAGTACTTC
CDR3: CASSLVWRENSEQYF

J: TRBJ2-1
V: TRBV4-1
D: TRBD2
size: few
DNA: TGCGCCAGCGAACCAACGGGACTAGCGGGAGTTCTTTCCCCCAATGAGCAGTTCTTC
CDR3: CASEPTGLAGVLSPNEQFF

J: TRBJ2-7
V: TRBV5-1
D: .
size: .
DNA: TGCGCCAGCAGCTTGTCAGGGTCCCACGAGCAGTACTTC
CDR3: CASSLSGSHEQYF

J: TRBJ2-7
V: TRBV6-1
D: .
size: once
DNA: TGTGCCAGCAGTGGGGCATTAGGTCGGAGCGAGCAGTACTTC
CDR3: CASSGALGRSEQYF

J: TRBJ2-2
V: TRBV29-1
D: .
size: .
DNA: TGCAGCGTTGCCGGCCAGACGAACACCGGGGAGCTGTTTTTT
CDR3: CSVAGQTNTGELFF

J: TRBJ2-1
V: TRBV5-1
D: TRBD2
size: .
DNA: TGCGCCAGCAGCTTGGGAGGACTAGCGGGGAACGATGAGCAGTTCTTC
CDR3: CASSLGGLAGNDEQFF

J: TRBJ1-2
V: TRBV20-1
D: .
size: once
DNA: TGCAGTGCTAGGGAGAACTATGGCTACACCTTC
CDR3: CSARENYGYTF

J: TRBJ2-2
V: TRBV6-5
D: TRBD1
size: .
DNA: TGTGCCAGCAGTTACACGGACAGGGCGGGGGAGCTGTTTTTT
CDR3: CASSYTDRAGELFF

J: TRBJ2-5
V: TRBV6-5
D: .
size: .
DNA: TGTGCCAGCAGTTACTCTGTGGGAGAATTGCAAGAGACCCAGTACTTC
CDR3: CASSYSVGELQETQYF

J: TRBJ2-1
V: TRBV4-1
D: TRBD2
size: many
DNA: TGCGCCAGCAGCCCCTCGGGGGGGGGAGACAATGAGCAGTTCTTC
CDR3: CASSPSGGGDNEQFF

J: TRBJ2-3
V: TRBV20-1
D: TRBD2
size: few
DNA: TGCAGTGCTAGAGATATTACGGCGCTAGCGGGGGGGCCAGATACGCAGTATTTT
CDR3: CSARDITALAGGPDTQYF

J: TRBJ2-1
V: TRBV7-9
D: TRBD2
size: few
DNA: TGTGCCAGCAGCTTAGGGTCCCCGGGAGGCGGAGGCACCTACAATGAGCAGTTCTTC
CDR3: CASSLGSPGGGGTYNEQFF

J: TRBJ1-6
V: TRBV10-2
D: .
size: few
DNA: TGCGCCAGCAGTGGTCAGGGGATCAAAAATATTCATTCACCCCTCCACTTT
CDR3: CASSGQGIKNIHSPLHF

J: TRBJ1-2
V: TRBV6-1
D: TRBD1
size: .
DNA: TGTGCCAGCAGTGAAATTAAGAAAGGACAGGCCCCATTTAACTATGGCTACACCTTC
CDR3: CASSEIKKGQAPFNYGYTF

J: TRBJ2-7
V: TRBV7-2
D: .
size: .
DNA: TGTGCCAGCAGCCAAAGTGGTACTAGGACTTACGAGCAGTACTTC
CDR3: CASSQSGTRTYEQYF

J: TRBJ2-1
V: TRBV6-2/TRBV6-3
D: .
size: .
DNA: TGTGCCAGCAGTAAGTCCATAGCGGATACCTACAATGAGCAGTTCTTC
CDR3: CASSKSIADTYNEQFF

J: TRBJ2-3
V: TRBV20-1
D: TRBD1
size: .
DNA: TGCAGTGCCTCGGGCAGGACAGGGTCCCGAGATACGCAGTATTTT
CDR3: CSASGRTGSRDTQYF

J: TRBJ2-1
V: TRBV12-3/TRBV12-4
D: .
size: few
DNA: TGTGCCAGCAGTTTAGGCCTAGCGATGAACAATGAGCAGTTCTTC
CDR3: CASSLGLAMNNEQFF

J: TRBJ1-2
V: TRBV10-3
D: TRBD1
size: .
DNA: TGTGCCATAACTTACGACGGACAGGGCGGTGGCTACACCTTC
CDR3: CAITYDGQGGGYTF

J: TRBJ1-2
V: TRBV10-2
D: .
size: .
DNA: TGCGCCAGCAGATCGGACCTGGAATATGGCTACACCTTC
CDR3: CASRSDLEYGYTF

J: TRBJ2-7
V: TRBV20-1
D: TRBD2
size: .
DNA: TGCAGTGCAGACGGTGGTAGCGGGAGTATTCGTTCCTACGAGCAGTACTTC
CDR3: CSADGGSGSIRSYEQYF

J: TRBJ1-6
V: TRBV3-1
D: TRBD1
size: .
DNA: TGTGCCAGCAGCCAATTGGGACAGAGCGTTAATTCACCCCTCCACTTT
CDR3: CASSQLGQSVNSPLHF

J: TRBJ2-5
V: TRBV10-3
D: TRBD2
size: .
DNA: TGTGCCATCAGTGCGCCCTGGGGACTAGCGGGGGGGGACCGGCAAGAGACCCAGTACTTC
CDR3: CAISAPWGLAGGDRQETQYF

J: TRBJ2-3
V: TRBV20-1
D: .
size: .
DNA: TGCAGTGCTAGAGACCCGAGGACAGCGTCCACAGATACGCAGTATTTT
CDR3: CSARDPRTASTDTQYF

J: TRBJ1-1
V: TRBV12-3/TRBV12-4
D: TRBD1
size: .
DNA: TGTGCCAGCAGTTTAAGACAGGGGTATGAAGCTTTCTTT
CDR3: CASSLRQGYEAFF

J: TRBJ2-3
V: TRBV24-1
D: .
size: .
DNA: TGTGCCACCAGTGATTTGGGCGACCGAGGGACAGATACGCAGTATTTT
CDR3: CATSDLGDRGTDTQYF

J: TRBJ1-2
V: TRBV28
D: .
size: .
DNA: TGTGCCAGCAGTTTATGGGACAGTGGCTATGGCTACACCTTC
CDR3: CASSLWDSGYGYTF

J: TRBJ2-3
V: TRBV20-1
D: .
size: .
DNA: TGCAGTGCTAGAGTGGCCCCCGGGACACTGGCACTCCAGGGTACGCAGTATTTT
CDR3: CSARVAPGTLALQGTQYF

J: TRBJ1-2
V: TRBV6-6
D: TRBD1
size: .
DNA: TGTGCCAGCAGTCTAGCATCGGGACAGTCCGGTGGCTACACCTTC
CDR3: CASSLASGQSGGYTF

J: TRBJ1-6
V: TRBV12-3/TRBV12-4
D: TRBD1
size: many
DNA: TGTGCCAGCAGTTTAAGTGACAGGGGCAATTCACCCCTCCACTTT
CDR3: CASSLSDRGNSPLHF

J: TRBJ2-7
V: TRBV7-2
D: .
size: few
DNA: TGTGCCAGCAGCTTACCCTCCAGTTTCTCCCCCTCCTACGAGCAGTACTTC
CDR3: CASSLPSSFSPSYEQYF

J: TRBJ1-1
V: TRBV18
D: .
size: few
DNA: TGTGCCAGCTCACCAACGGGGCTCACTGAAGCTTTCTTT
CDR3: CASSPTGLTEAFF

J: TRBJ1-4
V: TRBV6-5
D: TRBD1
size: few
DNA: TGTGCCAGCAGTCCCACCCCAGGGGGTTTCGAAAAACTGTTTTTT
CDR3: CASSPTPGGFEKLFF

J: TRBJ2-1
V: TRBV7-2
D: TRBD2
size: .
DNA: TGTGCCAGCAGCTTAGTGGGACTAGCGGGGCATGAGCAGTTCTTC
CDR3: CASSLVGLAGHEQFF

J: TRBJ1-2
V: TRBV2
D: .
size: .
DNA: TGTGCCAGCAAGGCAGACAGTTCTTCAGGCTACACCTTC
CDR3: CASKADSSSGYTF

J: TRBJ2-1
V: TRBV10-3
D: TRBD2
size: .
DNA: TGTGCCATCAGTGACCCCGAAAGACTAGCGGGAGAGTTCTTC
CDR3: CAISDPERLAGEFF